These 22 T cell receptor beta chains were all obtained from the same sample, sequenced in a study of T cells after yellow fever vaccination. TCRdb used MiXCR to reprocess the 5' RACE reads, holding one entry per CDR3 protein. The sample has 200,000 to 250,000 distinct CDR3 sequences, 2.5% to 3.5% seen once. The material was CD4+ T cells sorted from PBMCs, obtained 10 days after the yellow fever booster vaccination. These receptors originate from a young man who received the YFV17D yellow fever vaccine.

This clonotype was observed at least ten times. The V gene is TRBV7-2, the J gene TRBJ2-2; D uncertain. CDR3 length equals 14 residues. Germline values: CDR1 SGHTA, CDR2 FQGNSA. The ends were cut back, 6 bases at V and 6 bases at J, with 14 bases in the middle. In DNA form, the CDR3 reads TGTGCCAGCAGACTCCCCCCTTGGGCCGGGGAGCTGTTTTTT. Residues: CASRLPPWAGELFF.

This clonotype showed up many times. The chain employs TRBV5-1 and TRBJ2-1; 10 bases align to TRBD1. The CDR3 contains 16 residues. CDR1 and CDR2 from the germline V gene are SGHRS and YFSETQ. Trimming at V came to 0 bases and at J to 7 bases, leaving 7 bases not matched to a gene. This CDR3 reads CASSLEGQGIWNEQFF. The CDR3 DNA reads TGCGCCAGCAGCTTGGAGGGACAGGGGATTTGGAATGAGCAGTTCTTC. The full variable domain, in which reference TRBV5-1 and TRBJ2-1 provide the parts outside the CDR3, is KAGVTQTPRYLIKTRGQQVTLSCSPISGHRSVSWYQQTPGQGLQFLFEYFSETQRNKGNFPGRFSGRQFSNSRSEMNVSTLELGDSALYLCASSLEGQGIWNEQFFGPGTRLTVL.

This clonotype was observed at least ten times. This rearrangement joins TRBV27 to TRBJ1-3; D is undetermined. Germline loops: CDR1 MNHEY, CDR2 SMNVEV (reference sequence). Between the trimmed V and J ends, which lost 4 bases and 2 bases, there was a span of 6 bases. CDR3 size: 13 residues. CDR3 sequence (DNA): TGTGCCAGCAGTTCAAGGCCTGGAAACACCATATATTTT. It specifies CASSSRPGNTIYF.

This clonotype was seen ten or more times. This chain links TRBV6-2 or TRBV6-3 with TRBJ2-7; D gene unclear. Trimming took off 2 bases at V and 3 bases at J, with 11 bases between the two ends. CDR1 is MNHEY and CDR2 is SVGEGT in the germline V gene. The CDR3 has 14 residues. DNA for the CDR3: TGTGCCAGCAGTTACCCCCTTTTGGACTACGAGCAGTACGTC. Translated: CASSYPLLDYEQYV.

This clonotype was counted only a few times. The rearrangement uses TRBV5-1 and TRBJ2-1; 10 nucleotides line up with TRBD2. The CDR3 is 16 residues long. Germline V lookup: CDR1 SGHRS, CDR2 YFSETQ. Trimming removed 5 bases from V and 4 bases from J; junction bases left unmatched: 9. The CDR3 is CASSPDTSGVYNEQFF. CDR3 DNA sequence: TGCGCCAGCAGTCCCGATACTAGCGGGGTGTACAATGAGCAGTTCTTC.

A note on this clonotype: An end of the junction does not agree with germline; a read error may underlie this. Written as DNA, the CDR3 is TGTGCCAGCAGCTCACCCAGGGAGATCCCGACTGAAGCTTTCTTC. It yields the protein CASSSPREIPTEAFF. The chain recombines TRBV7-9 with TRBJ1-1; tentatively, D is TRBD1 (5 bases). Germline-derived CDR1 and CDR2 are SEHNR and FQNEAQ (reference sequence). There are 15 residues in the CDR3. The variable domain in full, with the rest retrieved from reference TRBV7-9 and TRBJ1-1, is DTGVSQNPRHKITKRGQNVTFRCDPISEHNRLYWYRQTLGQGPEFLTYFQNEAQLEKSRLLSDRFSAERPKGSFSTLEIQRTEQGDSAMYLCASSSPREIPTEAFFGQGTRLTVV.

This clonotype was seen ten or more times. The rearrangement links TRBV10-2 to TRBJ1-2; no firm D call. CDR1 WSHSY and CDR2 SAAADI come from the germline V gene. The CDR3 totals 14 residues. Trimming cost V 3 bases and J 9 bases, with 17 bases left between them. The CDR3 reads CASSDTGSVVSYTF. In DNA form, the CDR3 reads TGCGCCAGCAGTGATACGGGGAGCGTGGTGAGCTACACCTTC.

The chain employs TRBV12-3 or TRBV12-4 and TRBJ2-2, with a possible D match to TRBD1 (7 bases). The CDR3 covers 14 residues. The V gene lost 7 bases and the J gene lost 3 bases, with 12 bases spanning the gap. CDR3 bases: TGTGCCAGCAACTCCAGGGGGGACACCGGGGAGCTGTTTTTT. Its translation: CASNSRGDTGELFF.

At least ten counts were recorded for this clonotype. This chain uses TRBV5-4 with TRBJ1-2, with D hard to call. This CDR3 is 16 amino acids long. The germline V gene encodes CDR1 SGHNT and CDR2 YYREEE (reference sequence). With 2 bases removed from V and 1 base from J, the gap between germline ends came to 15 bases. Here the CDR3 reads CASSFGIPADNYGYTF. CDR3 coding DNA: TGTGCCAGCAGCTTCGGGATACCGGCAGATAACTATGGCTACACCTTC.

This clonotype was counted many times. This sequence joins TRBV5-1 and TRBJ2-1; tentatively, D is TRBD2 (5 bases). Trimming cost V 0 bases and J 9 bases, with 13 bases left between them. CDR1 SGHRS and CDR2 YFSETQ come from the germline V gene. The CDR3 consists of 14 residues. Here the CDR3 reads CASSLGSEGGEQFF. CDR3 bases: TGCGCCAGCAGCTTGGGTAGCGAGGGCGGTGAGCAGTTCTTC.

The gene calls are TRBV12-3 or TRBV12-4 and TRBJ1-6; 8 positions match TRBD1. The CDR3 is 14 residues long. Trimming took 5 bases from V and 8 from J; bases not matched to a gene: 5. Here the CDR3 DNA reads TGTGCCAGCAGTCAGGGGGCAGGTGATTCACCCCTCCACTTT. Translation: CASSQGAGDSPLHF.

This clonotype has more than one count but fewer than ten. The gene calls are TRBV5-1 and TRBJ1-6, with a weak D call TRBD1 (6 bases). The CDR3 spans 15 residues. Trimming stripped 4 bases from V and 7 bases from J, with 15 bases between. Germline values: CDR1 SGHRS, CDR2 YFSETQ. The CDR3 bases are TGCGCCAGCAGCCCCACAGAGGGGGGGAATTCACCCCTCCACTTT. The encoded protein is CASSPTEGGNSPLHF.

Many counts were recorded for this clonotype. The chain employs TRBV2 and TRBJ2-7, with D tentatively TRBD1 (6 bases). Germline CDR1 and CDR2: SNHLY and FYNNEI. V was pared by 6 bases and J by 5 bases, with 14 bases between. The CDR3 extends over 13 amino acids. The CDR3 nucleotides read TGTGCCAGCAGCCTGTGGGGGCCCCACGAGCAGTACGTC. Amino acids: CASSLWGPHEQYV.

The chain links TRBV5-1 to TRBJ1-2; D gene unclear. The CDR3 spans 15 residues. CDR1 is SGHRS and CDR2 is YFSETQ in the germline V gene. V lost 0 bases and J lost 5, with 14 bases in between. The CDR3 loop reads CASSLVPGGRYGYTF. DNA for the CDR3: TGCGCCAGCAGCTTGGTCCCAGGTGGCAGATATGGCTACACCTTC.

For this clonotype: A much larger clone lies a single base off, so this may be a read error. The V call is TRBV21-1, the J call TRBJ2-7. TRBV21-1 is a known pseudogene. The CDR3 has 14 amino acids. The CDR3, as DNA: TGTGCCAGCAGCAAACAGGAAGGCTCCTACGAGCAGTACGTC. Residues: CASSKQEGSYEQYV.

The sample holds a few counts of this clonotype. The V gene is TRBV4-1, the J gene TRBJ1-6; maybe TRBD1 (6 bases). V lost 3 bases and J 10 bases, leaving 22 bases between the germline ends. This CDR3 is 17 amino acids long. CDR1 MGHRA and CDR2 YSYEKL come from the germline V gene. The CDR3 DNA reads TGCGCCAGCAGCCAGGGACGCGGGAGGGGGGTGCGATCACCCCTCCACTTT. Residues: CASSQGRGRGVRSPLHF.

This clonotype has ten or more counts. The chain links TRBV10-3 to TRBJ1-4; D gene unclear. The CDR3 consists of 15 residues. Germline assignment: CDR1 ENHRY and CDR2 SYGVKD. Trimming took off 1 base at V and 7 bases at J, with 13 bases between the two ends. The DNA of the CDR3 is TGTGCCATCAGTGAGTGGCAAGGGTCGGCTGAAAAACTGTTTTTT. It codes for CAISEWQGSAEKLFF.

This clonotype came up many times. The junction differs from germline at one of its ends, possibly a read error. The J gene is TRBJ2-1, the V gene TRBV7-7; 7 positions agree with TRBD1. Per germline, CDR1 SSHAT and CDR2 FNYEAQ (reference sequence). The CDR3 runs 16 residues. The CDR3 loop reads CASSLGQESSYNEQFF. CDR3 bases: TGTGCTAGCAGCTTAGGACAGGAAAGCTCCTACAATGAGCAGTTCTTC.

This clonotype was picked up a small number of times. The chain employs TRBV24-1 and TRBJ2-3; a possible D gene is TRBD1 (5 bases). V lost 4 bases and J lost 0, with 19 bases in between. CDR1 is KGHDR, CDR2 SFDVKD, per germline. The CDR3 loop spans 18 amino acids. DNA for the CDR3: TGTGCCACCAGTGAGGGGCCAGGGCCTCACCTTAGCACAGATACGCAGTATTTT. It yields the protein CATSEGPGPHLSTDTQYF.

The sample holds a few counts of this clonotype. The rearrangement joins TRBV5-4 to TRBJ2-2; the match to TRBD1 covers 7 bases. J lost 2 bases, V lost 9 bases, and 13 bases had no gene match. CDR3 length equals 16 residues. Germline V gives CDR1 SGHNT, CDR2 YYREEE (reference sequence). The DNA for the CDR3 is TGTGCCATAGTGGTTCGGGACAGAGTAAACACCGGGGAGCTGTTTTTT. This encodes CAIVVRDRVNTGELFF.

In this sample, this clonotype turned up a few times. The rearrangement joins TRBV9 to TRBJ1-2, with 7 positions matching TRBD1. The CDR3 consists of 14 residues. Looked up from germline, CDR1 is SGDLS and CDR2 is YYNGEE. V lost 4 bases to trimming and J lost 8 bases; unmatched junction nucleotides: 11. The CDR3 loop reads CASSPDRVSAGYTF. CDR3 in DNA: TGTGCCAGCAGCCCCGACAGGGTATCGGCGGGCTACACCTTC. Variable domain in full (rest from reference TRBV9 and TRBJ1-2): DSGVTQTPKHLITATGQRVTLRCSPRSGDLSVYWYQQSLDQGLQFLIQYYNGEERAKGNILERFSAQQFPDLHSELNLSSLELGDSALYFCASSPDRVSAGYTFGSGTRLTVV.

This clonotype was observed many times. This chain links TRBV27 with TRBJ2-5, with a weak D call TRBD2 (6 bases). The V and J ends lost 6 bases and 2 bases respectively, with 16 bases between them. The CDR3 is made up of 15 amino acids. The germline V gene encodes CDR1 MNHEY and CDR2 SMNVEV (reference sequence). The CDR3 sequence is CASSGGKWVQETQYF. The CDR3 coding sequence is TGTGCCAGCAGCGGAGGGAAGTGGGTTCAAGAGACCCAGTACTTC.